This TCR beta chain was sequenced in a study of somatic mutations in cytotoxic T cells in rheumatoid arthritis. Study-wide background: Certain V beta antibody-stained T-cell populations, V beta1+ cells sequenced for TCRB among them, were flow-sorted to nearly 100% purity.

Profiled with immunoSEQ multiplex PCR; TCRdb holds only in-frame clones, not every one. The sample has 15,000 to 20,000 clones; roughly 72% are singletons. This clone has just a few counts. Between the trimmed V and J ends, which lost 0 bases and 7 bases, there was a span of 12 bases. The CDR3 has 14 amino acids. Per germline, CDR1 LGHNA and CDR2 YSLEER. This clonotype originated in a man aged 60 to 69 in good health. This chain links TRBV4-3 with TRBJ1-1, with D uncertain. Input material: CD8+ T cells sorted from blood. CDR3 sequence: CASSQDTGSGEAFF. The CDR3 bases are TGCGCCAGCAGCCAAGATACCGGGTCTGGTGAAGCTTTCTTT.